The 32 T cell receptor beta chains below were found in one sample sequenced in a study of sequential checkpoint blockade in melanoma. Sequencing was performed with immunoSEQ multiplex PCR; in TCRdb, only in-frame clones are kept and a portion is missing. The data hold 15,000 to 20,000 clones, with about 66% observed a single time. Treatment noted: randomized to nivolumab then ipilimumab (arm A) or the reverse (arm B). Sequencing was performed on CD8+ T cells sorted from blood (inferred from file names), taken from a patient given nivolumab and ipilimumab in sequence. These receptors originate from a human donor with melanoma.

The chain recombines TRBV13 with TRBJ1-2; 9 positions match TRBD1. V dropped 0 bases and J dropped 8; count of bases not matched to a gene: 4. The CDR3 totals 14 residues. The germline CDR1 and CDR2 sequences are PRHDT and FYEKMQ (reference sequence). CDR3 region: CASSLGTGGFGYTF. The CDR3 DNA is TGTGCCAGCAGCTTAGGGACAGGGGGTTTCGGCTACACCTTC.

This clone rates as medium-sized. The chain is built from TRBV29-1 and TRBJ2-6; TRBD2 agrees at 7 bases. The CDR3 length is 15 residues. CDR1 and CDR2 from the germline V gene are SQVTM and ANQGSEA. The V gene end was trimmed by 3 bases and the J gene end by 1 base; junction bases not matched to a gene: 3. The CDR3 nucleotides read TGCAGCGTTGAGGGAGGGAGATCTGGGGCCAACGTCCTGACTTTC. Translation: CSVEGGRSGANVLTF. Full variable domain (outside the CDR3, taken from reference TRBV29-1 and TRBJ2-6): SAVISQKPSRDICQRGTSLTIQCQVDSQVTMMFWYRQQPGQSLTLIATANQGSEATYESGFVIDKFPISRPNLTFSTLTVSNMSPEDSSIYLCSVEGGRSGANVLTFGAGSRLTVL.

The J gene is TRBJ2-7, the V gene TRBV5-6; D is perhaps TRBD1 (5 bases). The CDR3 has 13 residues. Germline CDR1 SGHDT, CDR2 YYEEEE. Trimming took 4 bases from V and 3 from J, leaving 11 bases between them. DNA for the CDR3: TGTGCCAGCAGCGTTGGACATATCTACGAGCAGTACTTC. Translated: CASSVGHIYEQYF.

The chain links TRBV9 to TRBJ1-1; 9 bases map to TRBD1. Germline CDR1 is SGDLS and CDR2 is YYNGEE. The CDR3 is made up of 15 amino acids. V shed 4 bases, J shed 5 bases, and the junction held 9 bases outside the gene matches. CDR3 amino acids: CASSMQQGANTEAFF. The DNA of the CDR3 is TGTGCCAGCAGCATGCAACAGGGGGCAAATACTGAAGCTTTCTTT.

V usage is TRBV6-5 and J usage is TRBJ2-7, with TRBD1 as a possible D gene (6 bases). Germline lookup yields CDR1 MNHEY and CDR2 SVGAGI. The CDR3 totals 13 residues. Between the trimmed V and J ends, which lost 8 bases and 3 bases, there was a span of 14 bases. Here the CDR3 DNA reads TGTGCCAGCTCCATAGGGGGTATCTACGAGCAGTACTTC. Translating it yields CASSIGGIYEQYF.

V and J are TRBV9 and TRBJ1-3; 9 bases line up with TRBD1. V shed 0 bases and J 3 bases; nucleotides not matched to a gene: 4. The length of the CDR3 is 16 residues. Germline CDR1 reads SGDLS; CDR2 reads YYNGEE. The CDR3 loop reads CASSVGGTGIGNTIYF. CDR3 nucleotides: TGTGCCAGCAGCGTAGGGGGGACAGGGATTGGAAACACCATATATTTT.

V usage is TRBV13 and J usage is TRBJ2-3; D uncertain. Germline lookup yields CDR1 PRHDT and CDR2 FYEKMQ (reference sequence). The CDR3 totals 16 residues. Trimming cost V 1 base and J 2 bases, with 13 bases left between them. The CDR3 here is CASSLASDSNTDTQYF. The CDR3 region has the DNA TGTGCCAGCAGCTTAGCATCCGACTCTAACACAGATACGCAGTATTTT.

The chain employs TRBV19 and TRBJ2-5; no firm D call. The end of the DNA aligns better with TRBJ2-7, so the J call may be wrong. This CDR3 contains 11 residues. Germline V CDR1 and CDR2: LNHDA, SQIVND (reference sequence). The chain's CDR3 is CASAGAYEQYF. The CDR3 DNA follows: TGTGCCAGCGCTGGGGCCTACGAGCAGTACTTC.

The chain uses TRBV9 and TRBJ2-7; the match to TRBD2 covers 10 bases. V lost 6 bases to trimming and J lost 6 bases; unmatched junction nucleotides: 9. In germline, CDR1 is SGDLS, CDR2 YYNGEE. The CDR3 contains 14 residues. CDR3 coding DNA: TGTGCCAGCACTAGAAGCGGGGGGGCGTCCGAGCAGTACTTC. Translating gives CASTRSGGASEQYF.

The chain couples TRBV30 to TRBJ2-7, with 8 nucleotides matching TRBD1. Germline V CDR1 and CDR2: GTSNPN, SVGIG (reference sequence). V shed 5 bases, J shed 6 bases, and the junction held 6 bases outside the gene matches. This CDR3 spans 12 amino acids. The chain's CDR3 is CAWGQGRLEQYF. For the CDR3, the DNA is TGTGCCTGGGGACAGGGAAGGCTCGAGCAGTACTTC.

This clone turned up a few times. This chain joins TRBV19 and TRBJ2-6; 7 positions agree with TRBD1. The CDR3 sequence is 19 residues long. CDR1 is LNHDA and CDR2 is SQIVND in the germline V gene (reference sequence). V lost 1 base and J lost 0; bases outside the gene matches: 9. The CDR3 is CASSIGTGALNSGANVLTF. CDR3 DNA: TGTGCCAGTAGTATAGGGACAGGAGCCCTAAACTCTGGGGCCAACGTCCTGACTTTC.

DNA of the CDR3: TGTGCCAGCCTAAACGGGGGTGGGGATACGCAGTATTTT. Translated, it gives CASLNGGGDTQYF. This rearrangement joins TRBV6-6 to TRBJ2-3; D may be TRBD2 (6 bases). From germline, CDR1 is MNHNY and CDR2 SVGAGI (reference sequence). Trimming left V 8 bases short and J 6 bases short, with 15 bases between. There are 13 residues in the CDR3.

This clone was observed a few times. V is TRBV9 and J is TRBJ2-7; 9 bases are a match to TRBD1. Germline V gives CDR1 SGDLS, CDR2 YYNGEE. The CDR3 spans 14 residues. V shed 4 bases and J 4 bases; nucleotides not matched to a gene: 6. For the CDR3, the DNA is TGTGCCAGCAGCCCCGGGACAGGGAGGTACGAGCAGTACTTC. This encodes CASSPGTGRYEQYF.

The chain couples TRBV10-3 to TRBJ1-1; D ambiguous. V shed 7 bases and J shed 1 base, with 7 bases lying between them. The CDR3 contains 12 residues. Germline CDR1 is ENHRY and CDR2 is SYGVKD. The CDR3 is CAIIEENTEAFF. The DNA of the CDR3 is TGTGCCATCATAGAAGAGAACACTGAAGCTTTCTTT.

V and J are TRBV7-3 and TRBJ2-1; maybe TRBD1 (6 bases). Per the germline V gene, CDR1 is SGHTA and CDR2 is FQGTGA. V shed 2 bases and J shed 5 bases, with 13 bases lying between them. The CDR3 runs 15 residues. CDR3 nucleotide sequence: TGTGCCAGCAGCTTACTACCAGGGGACCACAATGAGCAGTTCTTC. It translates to CASSLLPGDHNEQFF. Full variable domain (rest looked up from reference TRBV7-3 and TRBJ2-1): GAGVSQTPSNKVTEKGKYVELRCDPISGHTALYWYRQSLGQGPEFLIYFQGTGAADDSGLPNDRFFAVRPEGSVSTLKIQRTERGDSAVYLCASSLLPGDHNEQFFGPGTRLTVL.

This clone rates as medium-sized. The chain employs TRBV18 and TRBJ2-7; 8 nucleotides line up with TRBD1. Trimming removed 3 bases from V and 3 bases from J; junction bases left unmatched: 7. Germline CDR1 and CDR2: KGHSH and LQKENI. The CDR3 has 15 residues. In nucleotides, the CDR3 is TGTGCCAGCTCACCGGACAGGGCAAATAACTACGAGCAGTACTTC. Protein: CASSPDRANNYEQYF.

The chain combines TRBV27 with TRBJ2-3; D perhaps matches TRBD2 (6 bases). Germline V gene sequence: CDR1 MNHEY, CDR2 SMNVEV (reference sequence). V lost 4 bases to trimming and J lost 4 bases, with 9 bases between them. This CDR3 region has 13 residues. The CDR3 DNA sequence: TGTGCCAGCAGTTGGAGACTAGCAGATACGCAGTATTTT. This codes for CASSWRLADTQYF.

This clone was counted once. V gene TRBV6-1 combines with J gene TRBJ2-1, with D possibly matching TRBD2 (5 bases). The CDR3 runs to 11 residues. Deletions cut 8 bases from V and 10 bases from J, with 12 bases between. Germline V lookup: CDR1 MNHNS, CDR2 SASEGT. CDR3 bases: TGTGCCAGCGCAGACTACGGCGAGCAGTTCTTC. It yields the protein CASADYGEQFF.

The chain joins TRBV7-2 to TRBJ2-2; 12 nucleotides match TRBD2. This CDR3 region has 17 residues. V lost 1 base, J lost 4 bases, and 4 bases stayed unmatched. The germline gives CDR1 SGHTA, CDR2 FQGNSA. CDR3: CASSLGLAGASTGELFF. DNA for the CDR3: TGTGCCAGCAGCTTAGGACTAGCGGGAGCTAGCACCGGGGAGCTGTTTTTT.

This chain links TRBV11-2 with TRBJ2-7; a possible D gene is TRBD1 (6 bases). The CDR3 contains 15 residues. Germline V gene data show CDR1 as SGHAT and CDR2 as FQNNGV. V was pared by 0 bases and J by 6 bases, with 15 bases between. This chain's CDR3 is CASSLEYSGASEQYF. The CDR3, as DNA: TGTGCCAGCAGCTTAGAATATTCAGGGGCCAGCGAGCAGTACTTC.

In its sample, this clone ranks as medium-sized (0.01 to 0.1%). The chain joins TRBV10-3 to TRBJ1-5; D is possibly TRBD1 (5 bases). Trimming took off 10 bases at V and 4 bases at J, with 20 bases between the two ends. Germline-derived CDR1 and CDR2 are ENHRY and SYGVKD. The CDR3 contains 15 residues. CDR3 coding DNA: TGTGCCACTCGTTTCGAAGGGGCACGGAATCAGCCCCAGCATTTT. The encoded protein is CATRFEGARNQPQHF.

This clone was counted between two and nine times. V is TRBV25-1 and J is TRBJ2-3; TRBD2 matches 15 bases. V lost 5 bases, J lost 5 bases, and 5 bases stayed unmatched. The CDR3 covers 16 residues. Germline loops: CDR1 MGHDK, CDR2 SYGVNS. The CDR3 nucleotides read TGTGCCAGCAGTCCTTGGACTAGCGGGAGGGTAGATACGCAGTATTTT. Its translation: CASSPWTSGRVDTQYF.

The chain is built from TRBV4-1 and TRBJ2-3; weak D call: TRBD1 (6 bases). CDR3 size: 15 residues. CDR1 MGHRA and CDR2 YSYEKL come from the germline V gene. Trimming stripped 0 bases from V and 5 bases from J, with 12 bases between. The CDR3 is CASSQDRGLLDTQYF. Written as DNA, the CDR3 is TGCGCCAGCAGCCAAGACAGGGGCCTGCTAGATACGCAGTATTTT.

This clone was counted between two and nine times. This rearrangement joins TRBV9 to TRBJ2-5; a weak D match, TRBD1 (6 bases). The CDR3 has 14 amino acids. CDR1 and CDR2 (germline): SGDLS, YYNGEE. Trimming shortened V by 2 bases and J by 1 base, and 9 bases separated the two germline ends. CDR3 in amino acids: CASSVTGFQETQYF. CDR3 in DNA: TGTGCCAGCAGCGTTACAGGGTTCCAAGAGACCCAGTACTTC.

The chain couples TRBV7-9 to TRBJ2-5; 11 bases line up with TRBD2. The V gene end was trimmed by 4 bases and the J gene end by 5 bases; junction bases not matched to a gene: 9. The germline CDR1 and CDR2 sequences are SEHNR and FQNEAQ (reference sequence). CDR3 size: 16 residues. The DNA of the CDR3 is TGTGCCAGCAGCTCGACTAGCGGGACCCCTGGGGAGACCCAGTACTTC. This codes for CASSSTSGTPGETQYF.

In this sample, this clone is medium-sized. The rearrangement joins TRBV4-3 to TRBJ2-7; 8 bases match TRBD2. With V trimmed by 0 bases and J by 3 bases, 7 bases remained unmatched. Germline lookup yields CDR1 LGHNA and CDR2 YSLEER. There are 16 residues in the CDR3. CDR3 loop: CASSQDIGRAFYEQYF. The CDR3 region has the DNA TGCGCCAGCAGCCAAGATATCGGGAGGGCCTTCTACGAGCAGTACTTC.

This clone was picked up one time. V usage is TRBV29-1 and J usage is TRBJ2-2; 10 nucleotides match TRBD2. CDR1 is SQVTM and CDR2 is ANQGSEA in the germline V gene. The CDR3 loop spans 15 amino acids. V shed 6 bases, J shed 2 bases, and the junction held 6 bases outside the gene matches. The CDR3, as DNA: TGCAGCGTCGGACTAGCGGAACTTAACACCGGGGAGCTGTTTTTT. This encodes CSVGLAELNTGELFF.

The CDR3 is CASSYSSLNTEAFF. CDR3 bases: TGTGCCAGCAGTTACTCGAGTCTGAACACTGAAGCTTTCTTT. The chain recombines TRBV6-5 with TRBJ1-1; D not certain. V was pared by 0 bases and J by 0 bases, with 5 bases between. The CDR3 is made up of 14 amino acids. Germline V CDR1 and CDR2: MNHEY, SVGAGI.

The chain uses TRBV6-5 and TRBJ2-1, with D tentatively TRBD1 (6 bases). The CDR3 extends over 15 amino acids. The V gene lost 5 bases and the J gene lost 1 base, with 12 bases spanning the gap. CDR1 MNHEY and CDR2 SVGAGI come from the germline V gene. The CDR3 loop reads CASSRSGESYNEQFF. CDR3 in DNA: TGTGCCAGCAGTCGCTCAGGGGAGTCCTACAATGAGCAGTTCTTC.

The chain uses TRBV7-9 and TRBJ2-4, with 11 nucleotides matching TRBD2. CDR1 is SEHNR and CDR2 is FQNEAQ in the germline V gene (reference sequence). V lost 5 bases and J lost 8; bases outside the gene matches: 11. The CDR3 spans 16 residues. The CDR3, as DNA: TGTGCCAGCAGCCATATTATAGCGGGGGGGCGAGACATTCAGTACTTC. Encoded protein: CASSHIIAGGRDIQYF. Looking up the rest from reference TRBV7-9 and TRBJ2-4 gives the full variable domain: DTGVSQNPRHKITKRGQNVTFRCDPISEHNRLYWYRQTLGQGPEFLTYFQNEAQLEKSRLLSDRFSAERPKGSFSTLEIQRTEQGDSAMYLCASSHIIAGGRDIQYFGAGTRLSVL.

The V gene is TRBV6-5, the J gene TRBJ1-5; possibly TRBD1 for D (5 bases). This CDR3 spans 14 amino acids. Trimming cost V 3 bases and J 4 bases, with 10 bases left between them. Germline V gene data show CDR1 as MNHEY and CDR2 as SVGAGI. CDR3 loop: CASSYLGGNQPQHF. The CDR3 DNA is TGTGCCAGCAGTTATCTGGGGGGAAATCAGCCCCAGCATTTT.

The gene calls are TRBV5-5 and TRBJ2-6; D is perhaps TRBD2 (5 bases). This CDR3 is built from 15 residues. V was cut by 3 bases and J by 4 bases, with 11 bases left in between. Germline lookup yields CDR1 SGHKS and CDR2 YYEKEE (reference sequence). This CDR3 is CASSSAGVGANVLTF. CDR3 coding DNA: TGTGCCAGCAGCTCTGCCGGGGTCGGGGCCAACGTCCTGACTTTC.